This record covers a single T cell receptor (beta chain). These data are taken from a study of blood T cell repertoires in COVID-19. Study in general: Sample material is recorded as cDNA or gDNA derived from T cells, B-cell-depleted T cells, or PBMCs.

As handled by the study authors: Scientists estimated how many nucleated cells there were by amplifying reference gene primers. Profiling relied on immunoSEQ multiplex PCR, and the TCRdb table lists in-frame clones only, not all of them. The DNA was the basis for D and trimming; V, J and clone size are from that table. The table lists around 140,000 clones, roughly 88% of them singletons, with approximately 2% in the top ten. This CDR3 region has 15 residues. V was shortened by 4 bases and J by 1 base, with 13 bases between the two germline ends. The V gene's germline CDR1 is MNHEY and CDR2 SVGAGI. This receptor was obtained from a man in his 70s with acute or convalescent COVID-19. Material: peripheral blood. The chain couples TRBV6-5 to TRBJ2-5; D is perhaps TRBD2 (6 bases). CDR3 sequence reads: CASSLRGGTQETQYF. The CDR3 nucleotides are TGTGCCAGCAGTTTGCGAGGCGGGACCCAAGAGACCCAGTACTTC.